The next 15 T cell receptor beta chains were all read from a single sample in a study of CD8 T cells in Susac syndrome. RNA was extracted with the RNeasy kit, and a quantity of roughly 0.5 to 1 ug was reverse transcribed using random hexamers. In TCRdb, the immunoSEQ multiplex PCR reads were re-called with MiXCR into one record per CDR3 protein. The data hold about 280,000 distinct CDR3 sequences, with roughly 81% observed a single time. Sequencing input: CD8+ T cells from PBMCs. The receptors were gathered from a human donor with multiple sclerosis.

The chain has TRBV5-5 and TRBJ2-3, with D perhaps matching TRBD2 (5 bases). The CDR3 has 17 amino acids. Trimming pared 4 bases from V and 0 bases from J, leaving 18 bases between. CDR1 and CDR2 from the germline V gene are SGHKS and YYEKEE (reference sequence). The CDR3 region is CASSPYGSLASTDTQYF. For the CDR3, the DNA is TGTGCCAGCAGCCCCTATGGGAGCCTAGCTAGCACAGATACGCAGTATTTT.

The chain employs TRBV9 and TRBJ2-1, with a possible D match to TRBD1 (6 bases). The V end lost 6 bases, the J end lost 8 bases, and 15 bases lay between the germline ends. Germline CDR1 reads SGDLS; CDR2 reads YYNGEE. The CDR3 is 13 amino acids. CDR3 DNA sequence: TGTGCCAGCAATGGTCCTGGGGGCCATGAGCAGTTCTTC. This codes for CASNGPGGHEQFF.

This chain joins TRBV2 and TRBJ1-1, with TRBD1 matching 7 bases. V was pared by 10 bases and J by 3 bases, with 5 bases of the junction left unmatched. The CDR3 runs 12 residues. Per the germline V gene, CDR1 is SNHLY and CDR2 is FYNNEI. The CDR3 loop reads CANRDRDTEAFF. The CDR3 DNA is TGTGCCAACCGGGACAGAGACACTGAAGCTTTCTTT.

CDR3 sequence reads: CASSPGDGGGPQHF. CDR3 nucleotide sequence: TGTGCCAGCAGCCCAGGGGATGGAGGGGGGCCCCAGCATTTT. The chain recombines TRBV9 with TRBJ1-5, with D possibly matching TRBD1 (6 bases). This CDR3 contains 14 residues. Germline V gives CDR1 SGDLS, CDR2 YYNGEE. The V end was cut by 4 bases, the J end by 9 bases, with 17 bases between.

This chain links TRBV7-9 with TRBJ1-4; no definite D call. This CDR3 spans 14 amino acids. The V gene's germline CDR1 is SEHNR and CDR2 FQNEAQ (reference sequence). V was clipped by 5 bases and J by 9 bases, with 16 bases between them. CDR3 nucleotide sequence: TGTGCCAGCAGCCCCGCGGACCTTCGAAAAAAACTGTTTTTT. Its translation is CASSPADLRKKLFF.

The genes are TRBV20-1 and TRBJ2-1; 7 bases align to TRBD2. The V segment lost 3 bases and the J segment 4 bases; nucleotides outside the gene matches: 9. The CDR3 has 15 residues. Germline loops: CDR1 DFQATT, CDR2 SNEGSKA (reference sequence). The CDR3 is CSASRFEREYNEQFF. The CDR3 nucleotides are TGCAGTGCTAGTAGGTTTGAGCGGGAATACAATGAGCAGTTCTTC.

The V and J genes are TRBV27 and TRBJ2-4; possible D gene TRBD1, 6 bases. This CDR3 is 16 amino acids long. Germline V gene sequence: CDR1 MNHEY, CDR2 SMNVEV (reference sequence). V gave up 6 bases and J gave up 7 bases, with 22 bases separating them. CDR3: CASSPPPTGKSNIQYF. CDR3 DNA sequence: TGTGCCAGCAGCCCCCCTCCGACAGGAAAATCGAACATTCAGTACTTC.

The rearrangement uses TRBV28 and TRBJ1-4; no reliable D call. The CDR3 totals 15 residues. Germline V gene data show CDR1 as MDHEN and CDR2 as SYDVKM. V was shortened by 5 bases and J by 9 bases, with 19 bases between the two germline ends. The CDR3 DNA is TGTGCCAGCAGTAAGACCTCGACTAGAGGCAAAAAACTGTTTTTT. As protein: CASSKTSTRGKKLFF.

This chain uses TRBV9 with TRBJ2-1, with 7 bases that match TRBD2. This CDR3 spans 11 amino acids. Germline assignment: CDR1 SGDLS and CDR2 YYNGEE. J lost 12 bases, V lost 0 bases, and 0 bases had no gene match. This CDR3 reads CASSVAGGQFF. The CDR3 DNA sequence: TGTGCCAGCAGCGTAGCGGGAGGGCAGTTCTTC.

This chain joins TRBV28 and TRBJ2-3; 7 bases align to TRBD1. This CDR3 region has 15 residues. The junction had 7 bases not matched to a gene; V was cut back by 5 bases and J by 2 bases. The V gene's germline CDR1 is MDHEN and CDR2 SYDVKM. CDR3 bases: TGTGCCAGCAGTGCTTGGACAGGCTACACAGATACGCAGTATTTT. Residues: CASSAWTGYTDTQYF.

The chain is built from TRBV4-1 and TRBJ2-1, with 7 bases that match TRBD2. This CDR3 is built from 15 residues. In germline, CDR1 is MGHRA, CDR2 YSYEKL. V gave up 1 base and J gave up 6 bases; unmatched junction bases: 6. This chain's CDR3 is CASSQGSGISNEQFF. CDR3 sequence (DNA): TGCGCCAGCAGCCAAGGGAGCGGGATCTCCAATGAGCAGTTCTTC.

V usage is TRBV9 and J usage is TRBJ2-6; the D is unclear. CDR3 length: 13 residues. Trimming cost V 0 bases and J 3 bases, with 1 base left between them. Germline V gene sequence: CDR1 SGDLS, CDR2 YYNGEE. DNA of the CDR3: TGTGCCAGCAGCGTAGGTGGGGCCAACGTCCTGACTTTC. It translates to CASSVGGANVLTF.

The chain links TRBV20-1 to TRBJ1-2; D is ambiguous. The ends were cut back, 3 bases at V and 13 bases at J, with 6 bases in the middle. The CDR3 contains 8 residues. Per the germline V gene, CDR1 is DFQATT and CDR2 is SNEGSKA (reference sequence). The CDR3 DNA follows: TGCAGTGCTAGTAGTGCCACCTTC. Its translation is CSASSATF.

The chain employs TRBV2 and TRBJ2-3, with 7 positions matching TRBD2. Germline V gene data show CDR1 as SNHLY and CDR2 as FYNNEI. Germline trimming cut 7 bases from V and 3 bases from J; bases unmatched to any gene: 13. The CDR3 contains 16 residues. The CDR3 DNA follows: TGTGCCAGCAAAGGGCCGGGCGGGAGCTCAACAGATACGCAGTATTTT. It translates to CASKGPGGSSTDTQYF.

This clonotype was seen a handful of times. The V gene is TRBV15, the J gene TRBJ1-2, with 8 bases fitting TRBD1. The CDR3 is 13 residues long. V lost 3 bases to trimming and J lost 4 bases; unmatched junction nucleotides: 1. CDR1 is LNHNV, CDR2 YYDKDF, per germline (reference sequence). The DNA of the CDR3 is TGTGCCACCAGCAGGGGGACAGGCTATGGCTACACCTTC. Amino acids: CATSRGTGYGYTF.